Given below is one T cell receptor (beta chain) in context. The data originate from a study of OX40 agonist ivuxolimab in advanced cancers. Here immunoSEQ multiplex PCR was the method, and the copy in TCRdb shows in-frame clones only, minus some. The sample carries about 71,000 clones, around 80% recorded once. This CDR3 has 19 residues. In germline, CDR1 is SGHNT, CDR2 YYREEE (reference sequence). The V and J ends lost 0 bases and 0 bases, in that order; junction bases with no gene match: 12. The sequenced sample was CD4+ or CD8+ T cells sorted from blood, obtained in a trial of the OX40 agonist ivuxolimab. The rearrangement links TRBV5-4 to TRBJ2-5; 9 bases are a match to TRBD2. The source is an adult with an advanced solid tumor such as melanoma, head and neck, liver or kidney cancer. The DNA of the CDR3 is TGTGCCAGCAGCTTGGGGTCTGGAAAAACTAGCGGGTACCAAGAGACCCAGTACTTC. It yields the protein CASSLGSGKTSGYQETQYF.